This TCR beta chain was found in a study of shared clonotypes between healthy human individuals. About the research overall: The plates for each donor numbered three CD4 naive, three CD4 memory, two CD8 naive and one CD8 memory. Broader study findings: Non-shared clonotypes had lower generation probabilities than clonotypes shared by all four sorted-subset donors.

Cells designated naive CD8 were CD45RO-negative and were positively selected for CCR7, with terminally differentiated effector memory CD45RA+ cells excluded. V lost 5 bases, J lost 2 bases, and 19 bases lay in between. This CDR3 has 16 residues. Germline V lookup: CDR1 SGHTA, CDR2 FQGNSA. As for this clone: The antigen remains unidentified.

The protocol was immunoSEQ multiplex PCR, while the TCRdb copy is restricted to in-frame clones and leaves out a portion. The sample has about 1.9 million clones, 80% to 95% seen once. Sequencing input: naive CD8+ T cells from PBMCs. The chain has TRBV7-2 and TRBJ2-7; the D gene is possibly TRBD2 (5 bases). The TCR originated in a man aged 18 to 30 in good health. Some clones in this sample may be carry-over from other donors' samples. As DNA, the CDR3 is TGTGCCAGCAGCGAGAGGTGGGAGTTTAGACCCTACGAGCAGTACTTC. Translated: CASSERWEFRPYEQYF.